A selection of T cell receptor beta chains follows, all from one sample in a study of T cell repertoires in cytomegalovirus infection. TCRdb re-called the reads with MiXCR, one entry per CDR3 protein. The table shows around 100,000 distinct CDR3 sequences, with 20% to 30% occurring only once. Sequences were obtained from CD8+ T cells from PBMCs. Source of these receptors: a human donor in good health (CMV status not recorded). Some clones in this sample may be carry-over from other donors' samples. Each CDR3 is given with its conserved first and last residue. A D gene is named only where the DNA matches it firmly. The size field is filled for only some rows; it gives once, few, many or a size class.

j_call | v_call | cdr3_length | clone_size | d_call | cdr3_nt | cdr3_aa
TRBJ1-5 | TRBV12-3/TRBV12-4 | 14 | many | TRBD1 | TGTGCCAGCAGCTTAGGACAGGGTAATCAGCCCCAGCATTTT | CASSLGQGNQPQHF
TRBJ2-7 | TRBV7-6 | 13 | many | . | TGTGCCAGCAGCCTCGGGACGGTCTACGAGCAGTACTTC | CASSLGTVYEQYF
TRBJ1-2 | TRBV6-1 | 12 | . | . | TGTGCCACTCGGAGAGGGGCGTACGGCTACACCTTC | CATRRGAYGYTF
TRBJ2-7 | TRBV10-3 | 14 | . | TRBD1 | TGTGCCATCAGTGGAGGGACAGCTCCCTACGAGCAGTACTTC | CAISGGTAPYEQYF
TRBJ2-1 | TRBV11-3 | 15 | few | . | TGTGCCAGCAGCTTAGCTGACAGGTTTTTCGATGAGCAGTTCTTC | CASSLADRFFDEQFF
TRBJ2-2 | TRBV6-6 | 16 | . | TRBD2 | TGTGCCAGCAGCCCGGTCACTGGCGGGAGCAGAGGGGAGCTGTTTTTT | CASSPVTGGSRGELFF
TRBJ2-5 | TRBV7-2 | 17 | many | TRBD1 | TGTGCCAGCAGCCATCCAGGGACAGGGATTCTACAGGAGACCCAGTACTTC | CASSHPGTGILQETQYF
TRBJ2-1 | TRBV7-9 | 14 | many | . | TGTGCCAGCAGCTTAGGAACTTCCTACAATGAGCAGTTCTTC | CASSLGTSYNEQFF
TRBJ2-1 | TRBV5-6 | 17 | few | TRBD1 | TGTGCCAGCAGCTTGGCGCCCGGGGACAGCTTCATGGATGAGCAGTTCTTC | CASSLAPGDSFMDEQFF
TRBJ2-7 | TRBV7-2 | 18 | many | TRBD2 | TGTGCCAGCAGCTTAGGTTATAGCGGGGGGCCCGACTCCTACGAGCAGTACTTC | CASSLGYSGGPDSYEQYF
TRBJ2-2 | TRBV2 | 16 | . | . | TGTGCCAGCAGTGAAGCGCTTACAGGGAACACCGGGGAGCTGTTTTTT | CASSEALTGNTGELFF
TRBJ2-7 | TRBV28 | 15 | few | . | TGTGCCAGCAGCCAACGACTGTCGAGCTCCTACGAGCAGTACTTC | CASSQRLSSSYEQYF
TRBJ2-7 | TRBV6-6 | 13 | few | TRBD2 | TGTGCCAGCAGTTACGGGGGGGGAGACGAGCAGTACTTC | CASSYGGGDEQYF
TRBJ1-1 | TRBV19 | 13 | few | . | TGTGCCAGTATTTCCGGGGGGTCGCCTGAAGCTTTCTTT | CASISGGSPEAFF
TRBJ2-1 | TRBV28 | 15 | many | TRBD2 | TGTGCCAGCAGTCTCCCGACTAGCGGGGGGACTGAGCAGTTCTTC | CASSLPTSGGTEQFF
TRBJ1-1 | TRBV28 | 18 | . | . | TGTGCCAGCAGTTTAGCCTTAAACTCCGACAGTATGAACACTGAAGCTTTCTTT | CASSLALNSDSMNTEAFF
TRBJ2-2 | TRBV7-9 | 14 | . | TRBD2 | TGTGCCAGTACTAGCGGGAGCCGGACCGGGGAGCTGTTTTTT | CASTSGSRTGELFF
TRBJ1-5 | TRBV12-3/TRBV12-4 | 14 | many | TRBD1 | TGTGCCAGCAGCTTGGGGACAGGGGTTCAGCCCCAGCATTTT | CASSLGTGVQPQHF
TRBJ2-1 | TRBV7-9 | 15 | . | . | TGTGCCAGCAGCTCTGGGGGGGCGGGGTACAATGAGCAGTTCTTC | CASSSGGAGYNEQFF
TRBJ2-1 | TRBV28 | 15 | many | . | TGTGCCAGCAGTCCGGGACTCGCGGTCTACAATGAGCAGTTCTTC | CASSPGLAVYNEQFF
TRBJ2-3 | TRBV19 | 10 | . | . | TGTGCCAGCGAGGGAGATACGCAGTATTTT | CASEGDTQYF
TRBJ2-1 | TRBV5-1 | 15 | few | . | TGCGCCAGCAGCCGAATTAGAAACTCCTACAATGAGCAGTTCTTC | CASSRIRNSYNEQFF
TRBJ2-3 | TRBV6-6 | 12 | . | . | TGTGCCAGCAGAACCCTCACAGATACGCAGTATTTT | CASRTLTDTQYF
TRBJ2-7 | TRBV28 | 17 | . | TRBD2 | TGTGCCAGCAGTTTATCTGGGACTAGCGGCCTATCCTACGAGCAGTACTTC | CASSLSGTSGLSYEQYF
TRBJ1-1 | TRBV25-1 | 14 | many | TRBD1 | TGTGCCAGCAGTGAAAGGGGGCAGGTCACTGAAGCTTTCTTT | CASSERGQVTEAFF
TRBJ2-7 | TRBV12-3/TRBV12-4 | 16 | many | . | TGTGCCAGCAGTTCTAAACCTAGCGTCATCTCCTACGAGCAGTACTTC | CASSSKPSVISYEQYF
TRBJ2-2 | TRBV4-2 | 14 | many | . | TGTGCCAGCAGCCAAGCGGGAGACACCGGGGAGCTGTTTTTT | CASSQAGDTGELFF
TRBJ1-5 | TRBV4-2 | 16 | few | TRBD1 | TGTGCCAGCAGCCAAGATCAGGACAGGGTCCATCAGCCCCAGCATTTT | CASSQDQDRVHQPQHF
TRBJ2-1 | TRBV12-3/TRBV12-4 | 15 | many | TRBD2 | TGTGCCAGCAGGTTAGCGGGAGGGCCTTACAATGAGCAGTTCTTC | CASRLAGGPYNEQFF
TRBJ2-1 | TRBV7-4 | 14 | . | . | TGTGCCAGCGGTGGGGGGACTCCCCTCCGAGAGCAGTTCTTC | CASGGGTPLREQFF
TRBJ2-2 | TRBV7-2 | 14 | many | . | TGTGCCAGCACCCTAGTGGGGAACACCGGGGAGCTGTTTTTT | CASTLVGNTGELFF
TRBJ2-7 | TRBV14 | 17 | few | TRBD1 | TGTGCCAGCAGCCAAGGGATCTCGACAGGGAGCTCCTACGAGCAGTACTTC | CASSQGISTGSSYEQYF
TRBJ1-2 | TRBV7-9 | 17 | . | TRBD1 | TGTGCCAGCAGCAACCACGGGACAGGGGTTCTAAACTATGGCTACACCTTC | CASSNHGTGVLNYGYTF
TRBJ1-4 | TRBV7-2 | 16 | many | TRBD1 | TGTGCCAGCAGCTTACGCCCGGGACAGAGTAATGAAAAACTGTTTTTT | CASSLRPGQSNEKLFF
TRBJ2-7 | TRBV6-5 | 14 | . | . | TGTGCCAGCAGCACCTGGGGCACCCAGTACGAGCAGTACTTC | CASSTWGTQYEQYF
TRBJ2-1 | TRBV7-6 | 16 | many | TRBD2 | TGTGCCAGCAGCTTAGCTGCTAGCGGGGGGGCCAATGAGCAGTTCTTC | CASSLAASGGANEQFF
TRBJ2-3 | TRBV28 | 14 | many | . | TGTGCCAGCAGTCGACAGCCCGGCACAGATACGCAGTATTTT | CASSRQPGTDTQYF
TRBJ2-2 | TRBV7-3 | 15 | . | . | TGTGCCAGCAGCCGCTCGGGGGAATTCACCGGGGAGCTGTTTTTT | CASSRSGEFTGELFF
TRBJ2-1 | TRBV7-2 | 13 | few | TRBD2 | TGTGCCTCCAGCCTTTTAGCGGGTAATGAGCAGTTCTTC | CASSLLAGNEQFF
TRBJ1-1 | TRBV11-3 | 16 | . | . | TGTGCCAGCAGCTTAGACGGGAGGGGCGGGAACACTGAAGCTTTCTTT | CASSLDGRGGNTEAFF
TRBJ2-1 | TRBV7-6 | 17 | many | TRBD2 | TGTGCCAGCAGCTTACTGAGCGGGAGGGAGAGGGGCAATGAGCAGTTCTTC | CASSLLSGRERGNEQFF
TRBJ2-7 | TRBV4-1 | 13 | . | TRBD2 | TGCGCCAGCAGCTCCGGGAGGATCTACGAGCAGTACTTC | CASSSGRIYEQYF
TRBJ2-7 | TRBV11-2 | 14 | many | . | TGTGCCAGCAGCCCGGACGGAACTTCTAGGGAGCAGTACTTC | CASSPDGTSREQYF
TRBJ2-7 | TRBV12-3/TRBV12-4 | 14 | few | TRBD1 | TGTGCCAGCAGTACCCCGGGACAGGGGGCAGAGCAGTACTTC | CASSTPGQGAEQYF
TRBJ2-1 | TRBV5-6 | 18 | . | TRBD1 | TGTGCCAGCAGCATCAATCGAGGGGGACAGGGGACTTACAATGAGCAGTTCTTC | CASSINRGGQGTYNEQFF
TRBJ2-7 | TRBV20-1 | 18 | few | . | TGCAGTGCTAGTCGGTTACAGCACTCCCTCCCAACCCGCTACGAGCAGTACTTC | CSASRLQHSLPTRYEQYF
TRBJ2-5 | TRBV20-1 | 15 | . | TRBD2 | TGCAGTGCTCATGGGACTAGCGGCGTCCAAGAGACCCAGTACTTC | CSAHGTSGVQETQYF
TRBJ2-2 | TRBV7-9 | 18 | many | TRBD2 | TGTGCCAGCAGACCCTCCCTTACTAGCGGGAGCCCGACCGGGGAGCTGTTTTTT | CASRPSLTSGSPTGELFF
TRBJ1-2 | TRBV13 | 15 | . | . | TGTGCCAGCAGCTTAGGCCGACAGGCGTTCTATGGCTACACCTTC | CASSLGRQAFYGYTF
TRBJ2-7 | TRBV7-2 | 14 | many | . | TGTGCCAGCAGCCCAGGCGGGGGCCCCTACGAGCAGTACTTC | CASSPGGGPYEQYF
TRBJ2-3 | TRBV7-6 | 16 | many | TRBD2 | TGTGCCAGCAGCCATCGACTAGCGGAGAGCACAGATACGCAGTATTTT | CASSHRLAESTDTQYF
TRBJ2-4 | TRBV6-2/TRBV6-3 | 14 | . | . | TGTGCCAGCAGTTACGAAATGACAGGAACGAAGCAGTACTTC | CASSYEMTGTKQYF
TRBJ2-7 | TRBV7-2 | 14 | many | . | TGTGCCAGCAGCCCCAGGGGGGGGGTGTACGAGCAGTACTTC | CASSPRGGVYEQYF
TRBJ2-5 | TRBV14 | 16 | medium-sized | TRBD2 | TGTGCCAGCAGCCATTGGACTAGCGGACCCGGGGAGACCCAGTACTTC | CASSHWTSGPGETQYF
TRBJ2-7 | TRBV7-9 | 15 | . | . | TGTGCCAGCAGCTCGGGGGTGGTTAATACCTACGAGCAGTACTTC | CASSSGVVNTYEQYF
TRBJ2-5 | TRBV7-2 | 15 | many | TRBD1 | TGTGCCAGCAGCTTCGTACAGGGGGCGAGGGAGACCCAGTACTTC | CASSFVQGARETQYF
TRBJ1-1 | TRBV11-2 | 12 | . | . | TGTGCCAGCAGCCCGGACCGAGTTCAAGCTTTCTTT | CASSPDRVQAFF
TRBJ1-1 | TRBV6-1 | 14 | . | . | TGTGCCAGCGGATCCCGGGGGGCAGGGACTGAAGCTTTCTTT | CASGSRGAGTEAFF
TRBJ2-7 | TRBV15 | 14 | few | . | TGTGCCACCAGCGAAAAAGGACGGACCTACGAGCAGTACTTC | CATSEKGRTYEQYF